This T cell receptor beta chain was recovered during a study of CD4 T cells in relation to SARS-CoV-2 and coronaviruses. The V gene lost 5 bases and the J gene lost 7 bases, with 12 bases spanning the gap. CDR1 and CDR2 (germline): KGHSH, LQKENI. The CDR3 runs 13 residues. Unexposed donor CD4+ T cells date from about 2010-2018, before the COVID-19 pandemic. Data came from immunoSEQ multiplex PCR; TCRdb stores just in-frame clones and leaves some out. The table has about 65,000 clones, over 70% seen once. The chain employs TRBV18 and TRBJ2-1, with TRBD1 as a possible D gene (5 bases). The receptor was derived from a human donor in good health. The sequencing input was memory CD4+ T cells from PBMCs. The CDR3 coding sequence is TGTGCCAGCTCAAAAGAAAGGGGTAATGAGCAGTTCTTC. Translation gives CASSKERGNEQFF.